What follows is one T cell receptor beta chain and its context. The specificity of this receptor is unknown. Qualities for individual bases were not recorded, and no much larger clone is one base off. The cohort comprised fewer than 700 healthy bone marrow donors. All cohort members were sampled while nominally healthy, although unrecorded immune exposures were likely present. The donor was CMV seronegative and was included in the group of under 450 seronegative cohort members. A peripheral blood sample was collected from each donor, and TCR beta sequencing was performed on peripheral blood mononuclear cells. Genomic DNA extraction from the blood cell samples was performed with the Qiagen DNeasy Blood Extraction Kit. The library was obtained by the immunoSEQ multiplex PCR assay. For the multiplex PCR, a mixture combining 60 forward primers for TCR Vbeta segments and 13 reverse primers for TCR Jbeta segments was used. A multiplex PCR assay on genomic DNA amplified the CDR3 region of rearranged TCR beta genes. The Illumina HiSeq System was used to sequence the amplified TCR beta libraries as 87-base-pair reads. Concerning the study's data processing: A later analysis counted about 80 million unique TCR beta chains across the 700 or so repertoires, and some 11 million of these chains were shared by at least two donors. Raw reads were error-corrected and collapsed into unique sequences with a nearest-neighbor algorithm that merged closely related sequences to remove PCR and sequencing errors. To assign V, D and J gene segments, CDR3 sequences were aligned to IMGT reference sequences. For a sequence to be retained, a match of at least six nucleotides was required to both a V gene segment and a J gene segment. Rearrangements were classified as productive when the CDR3 lacked stop codons and remained in frame with V and J, and all other rearrangements were classified as non-productive. CDR3 was defined according to IMGT convention as the region running from the second conserved V-encoded cysteine to the conserved J-encoded phenylalanine. Sequences without an unambiguous match to a single V gene segment were excluded from the earlier analysis of a few hundred of the donors. In an earlier analysis of some 590 of the donors, V segments were called functional above 56.7% productive rearrangements and were called segregating when the between-donor standard deviation exceeded 5%. A statistical classification framework was built for diagnosing cytomegalovirus status from the catalog of TCR beta chain sequences. V and J gene assignment, in a later analysis, came from comparing TCR nucleotide sequences with IMGT/GENE-DB human TR gene sequences. Using the TCRdist pipeline, a later analysis assigned CDR3 sequences along with most-parsimonious VDJ recombination scenarios. In a later analysis, every TCR beta chain was defined by the combination of its CDR3 amino acid sequence and its V-gene family, and reads without a unique V-gene family were dropped. A later analysis removed roughly 590 highly shared, low-generation-probability nucleotide sequences to deal with suspected cross-contamination and a sequencing artifact. In a later analysis, a clonal expansion index was calculated for each public chain from normalized within-repertoire ranks of inferred template counts. In a later analysis, generation probabilities were computed using a VDJ recombination model fitted to out-of-frame rearrangements, and the results were checked against IGoR. Hypergeometric tests were used in a later analysis to score TCR-TCR, TCR-HLA and TCR-CMV co-occurrence, with a repertoire-size bias correction applied to the TCR pairs. A later analysis estimated false discovery rates by permuting HLA or CMV assignments 20 times. A later analysis grouped co-occurring TCRs with DBSCAN, adding TCRdist sequence similarity when clustering within HLA-allele-positive subsets. Repertoires with fewer than 30,000 or more than 120,000 public chains were left out of co-occurrence clustering, as were four to six repertoires with anomalous nucleotide sharing. Sourced from immuneACCESS, this table was stored by TCRdb with only in-frame sequences that have V and J called. A share of the clones is absent; for the studies checked, an unresolved V gene accounts for under half, and the remainder has no known explanation. V, J and clone size are those of that table, while D and trimming were read from the DNA. This sample is represented by about 97,000 clones; 55% to 80% of them were singletons. The ten largest account for about 3.5% of the sample.

V drops 4 bases and J drops 0 bases, leaving 10 bases in between. According to the germline V gene (reference sequence), CDR1 reads LNHDA and CDR2 reads SQIVND. Reading from cysteine to phenylalanine, the CDR3 counts 15 amino acids. Of the read, only the CDR3 DNA is kept; its 45 bases are in frame from base 1. The sample belongs to a study of cytomegalovirus exposure and HLA in healthy donors (dated by TCRdb to the late 2010s). Broadly, across the study: In an earlier analysis of around 540 of the donors, approximately 300 Gb of sequence data and approximately 120 million unique TCR beta sequences from 150 million to 200 million T cells were reported. Approximately 300 gigabases of sequencing data and 91 million or so unique TCR sequences made up an early release that covered several hundred HLA-typed donors. The genetic ancestry cluster associated with self-reported Caucasian donors included about 84% of the roughly 410 genotyped donors. The study was designed to test whether signatures of past pathogen exposure could be identified by cataloging public T cell receptors. The study used immunosequencing to profile the T cell repertoires of hundreds of subjects and linked those repertoires to cytomegalovirus serostatus. Besides the first cohort of 500 to 700 subjects, a separate validation cohort made up of over 100 different subjects was used. To predict cytomegalovirus infection status, the study combined high-throughput TCR immunosequencing, statistical association of individual TCRs with disease status, and machine learning. A later analysis re-analyzed previously published TCR beta repertoires from 500 to 700 donors and added high-resolution HLA genotyping to study TCR occurrence patterns. The later analysis used no new phenotypic data to find candidate immune exposures, relying instead on TCR beta sequences and their occurrence across donors. In an earlier analysis of about 590 of the donors, high-throughput TCR beta sequencing was used to judge whether each TCR beta V gene segment behaved as functional or pseudogenic. Donor age, sex, ethnicity and CMV serostatus were compiled together with the repertoire data. Genome-wide SNP genotypes for about 65% of the roughly 700 donors were used in a later genetic analysis, which treated that subset as a discovery cohort. All discovery cohort repertoires had been generated using a single sequencing platform. HLA typing covered class I and class II loci at four-digit resolution. The number of typed donors differed by locus: about 620-640 for A, B, C, DRB1 and DQB1; some 500 for DQA1; about 600 for DPA1; and some 450 for DPB1. Five DR-DQ haplotypes were handled as single units for association and clustering, since linkage in the cohort was strong. Among 398 genotyped donors of the cohort, an average of roughly 230,000 unique TCR beta nucleotide sequences was sequenced per donor, of which about 19% were non-productive.

Findings and caveats that apply to the study as a whole: In the study, 150 to 200 TCR beta chains were listed as associated with cytomegalovirus. Several of the top co-occurrence clusters appeared to be linked to parvovirus B19, influenza, CMV and Epstein-Barr virus, according to a later analysis. In a later analysis, most CMV-associated TCR beta chains were found to appear HLA-restricted, with HLA associations seemingly driven largely by CMV exposure. The presence/absence analyses assumed that sequencing depth was roughly uniform across donors, and that assumption may not be true. The classifier was reported to diagnose cytomegalovirus status with high specificity and sensitivity in both the original cohort and the validation cohort. A further reported finding was that TCR beta sequences accurately predicted the HLA-A and HLA-B alleles for most subjects in the first cohort. Assigning TCR associations to individual alleles was difficult when HLA alleles, especially DR and DQ, strongly co-occurred. At a false discovery rate of 0.05, a later analysis linked fewer than 20,000 TCR beta sequences to specific HLA alleles. In a later genetic analysis, fewer N-insertions in productive TCRs were reported among donors in an Asian-associated ancestry cluster than the approximately 630-donor mean. Broadly in line with IMGT annotations, most TCR beta V segments showed up in productive rearrangements about 87% or about 30% of the time in an earlier analysis of approximately 640 of the donors. Immune exposure information for the cohort was limited to CMV serostatus. Correlated functional status among segregating V segments might be attributable to linkage disequilibrium, but an unknown experimental factor could not be ruled out. According to a later analysis, TCR association rates differed among HLA loci, with DRB1 alleles showing the most associated TCRs and HLA-C alleles showing the fewest. In this cohort, only TCR beta chains were sequenced, and detectable features were limited by the absence of alpha or paired-chain data. A few of the identified cytomegalovirus-associated TCR beta chains were confirmed in vitro to be specific for cytomegalovirus antigens. Compared with equally common non-associated chains, HLA-associated TCR beta chains in a later analysis were more clonally expanded and had lower generation probabilities. Because HLA typing was missing for some donors at each locus, association tests included only the typed subset. The authors suggested that the approach could potentially be generalized to other disease states and immunological phenotypes. While some public TCRs were present in many individuals, most TCR sequences turned up only very rarely across donors. In a later genetic analysis, a missense DCLRE1C variant was associated with V-gene and J-gene trimming of TCR beta chains, and the association was replicated in an independent cohort. Because the 87-base-pair reads could not distinguish some IMGT-functional V segments, including TRBV6-2 and TRBV6-3, those segments were excluded. The earlier analysis of fewer than 750 of the donors excluded around 17 rarely observed V segments, including chromosome 9 orphons, because counts were too low. The sequencing pipeline was judged likely to have produced a cluster of highly shared sequence variants as a technical artifact.

This TCR was sampled from a middle-aged man in good health and CMV-seronegative. The V gene is TRBV19 and the J gene is TRBJ1-5; the D segment could be TRBD1, given 6 matching bases. Input material: PBMCs. Here is the DNA: TGTGCCAGTAGTAGGACAGACAATAGCAATCAGCCCCAGCATTTT. Translated, this is CASSRTDNSNQPQHF.